Here is one TCR beta chain with its context. These data belong to a study of CD8 T cells in Susac syndrome. Germline loops: CDR1 SGHNT, CDR2 YYREEE (reference sequence). CDR3 length equals 15 residues. V lost 3 bases and J lost 3; bases outside the gene matches: 6. Reverse transcription of roughly 0.5 to 1 ug RNA was carried out with random hexamers. A single record per CDR3 protein comes from TCRdb applying MiXCR to the immunoSEQ multiplex PCR reads. In the table there are 240,000 or so distinct CDR3 sequences, about 95% of which are singletons. This receptor was identified in a human donor with Susac syndrome. The sample consisted of CD4+ T cells from PBMCs. The J gene is TRBJ2-7, the V gene TRBV5-4; the match to TRBD2 covers 10 bases. The CDR3 bases are TGTGCCAGCAGCTCCGCCGGGACTAGCGTCTACGAGCAGTACTTC. It is translated as CASSSAGTSVYEQYF.